In its sample, the clone carrying this TCR beta chain was seen a few times. The antigen remains undetermined. The data stem from a study of regulatory T cells in long-lasting Graves disease. Findings and limits, study-wide: Accuracy might have suffered from few samples.

V shed 4 bases and J shed 7 bases, with 21 bases lying between them. The CDR3 is 17 residues long. Germline assignment: CDR1 SGHRS and CDR2 YFSETQ. Time point: newly diagnosed GD, antithyroid drugs for less than 3 months. With RNA extracted from PBMCs as input, the TCR library was made. With iRepertoire HTBI primers and Arm-PCR of CDR3 regions, TCR beta libraries were built. A single record per CDR3 protein comes from TCRdb applying MiXCR to the multiplex PCR reads. Of about 470,000 distinct CDR3 sequences listed, 14% to 15% are singletons. This same sample was also part of a study on T cells in Graves' hyperthyroidism and ophthalmopathy.

This TCR was recovered from a woman under 40 with Graves disease. The genes are TRBV5-1 and TRBJ1-6; D uncertain. The material sequenced was peripheral blood mononuclear cells (PBMCs), taken at new diagnosis, from a patient treated with antithyroid drugs. CDR3 sequence: CASSDVSRLDLNSPLHF. CDR3 in DNA: TGCGCCAGCAGCGACGTTTCACGGCTGGACCTAAATTCACCCCTCCACTTT.